This T cell receptor beta chain was obtained from a study of pediatric ulcerative colitis. Study-wide background: Disease was pancolitis in under 10 and left-sided in two, histology-confirmed. Study-level findings and limits: No controls had the two rectal clonotypes shared by ulcerative colitis patients.

Note on this clone: Its antigen is not known.

Rectal tissue came from one to two pinch biopsies taken at colonoscopy. Germline loops: CDR1 SGHAT, CDR2 FQNNGV. The CDR3 contains 16 residues. Trimming left V 5 bases short and J 0 bases short, with 14 bases between. Here immunoSEQ multiplex PCR was the method, and the copy in TCRdb shows in-frame clones only, minus some. Of tens of thousands of clones listed, 71% were seen once; the top ten hold 15%. Sequencing was carried out using gut tissue. The clonotype was recovered from a boy under 18 with severe ulcerative colitis. This chain connects TRBV11-2 to TRBJ1-3; D call uncertain. The CDR3 sequence is CASSPLLEVSGNTIYF. CDR3 coding DNA: TGTGCCAGCAGCCCCCTATTGGAGGTCTCTGGAAACACCATATATTTT.